Below, 31 T cell receptor beta chains from the same sample are listed, as sequenced in a study of T cell responses to AZD1222 COVID-19 vaccine. Assay used: immunoSEQ multiplex PCR; TCRdb lists only in-frame clones, some missing. The table has approximately 150,000 clones, about 89% seen once. The sequencing used peripheral blood, collected 28 days after the second dose of the MenACWY control vaccine. All receptors come from an adult who received the MenACWY meningococcal vaccine as a control.

This clone has just one count. The V call is TRBV19, the J call TRBJ2-2; 9 nucleotides match TRBD1. The CDR3 contains 15 residues. Germline lookup yields CDR1 LNHDA and CDR2 SQIVND (reference sequence). Losses at the gene ends were 5 bases for V and 8 bases for J; bases not matched to a gene: 9. The CDR3 sequence: CASSLGQGLMGELFF. CDR3 nucleotides: TGTGCCAGTAGTTTGGGACAGGGCCTGATGGGGGAGCTGTTTTTT.

This sequence joins TRBV6-5 and TRBJ2-7; D unresolved. The CDR3 spans 13 residues. V was cut by 6 bases and J by 3 bases, with 12 bases left in between. CDR1 MNHEY and CDR2 SVGAGI come from the germline V gene. The DNA of the CDR3 is TGTGCCAGCAGCCCATCCCCACTCTACGAGCAGTACTTC. Amino acids: CASSPSPLYEQYF.

The chain combines TRBV7-9 with TRBJ1-4; the D gene is possibly TRBD1 (5 bases). V was trimmed by 8 bases and J by 6 bases, leaving 16 bases between them. The CDR3 is 14 residues long. CDR1 SEHNR and CDR2 FQNEAQ come from the germline V gene (reference sequence). The CDR3 here is CASVAGKADEKLFF. The CDR3 nucleotides are TGTGCCAGCGTAGCAGGGAAGGCGGATGAAAAACTGTTTTTT.

This sequence joins TRBV6-5 and TRBJ1-1; D unclear. The V gene's germline CDR1 is MNHEY and CDR2 SVGAGI. CDR3 length equals 15 residues. Between the trimmed V and J ends, which lost 0 bases and 1 base, there was a span of 9 bases. The CDR3 DNA follows: TGTGCCAGCAGTTACTCGGCCTTGGGGAACACTGAAGCTTTCTTT. This gives the protein CASSYSALGNTEAFF.

The V gene is TRBV7-9, the J gene TRBJ1-1; D possibly corresponds to TRBD1 (6 bases). CDR1 is SEHNR and CDR2 is FQNEAQ in the germline V gene (reference sequence). Deletions cut 5 bases from V and 1 base from J, with 20 bases between. CDR3 length: 17 residues. The CDR3, as DNA: TGTGCCAGCAGCCCCCCGAGGGCGGGGGCCCCGAACACTGAAGCTTTCTTT. It translates to CASSPPRAGAPNTEAFF. Looking up the rest from reference TRBV7-9 and TRBJ1-1 gives the full variable domain: DTGVSQNPRHKITKRGQNVTFRCDPISEHNRLYWYRQTLGQGPEFLTYFQNEAQLEKSRLLSDRFSAERPKGSFSTLEIQRTEQGDSAMYLCASSPPRAGAPNTEAFFGQGTRLTVV.

The chain has TRBV7-8 and TRBJ1-5; D is unclear. Germline V CDR1 and CDR2: SGHVS, FQNEAQ. V shed 1 base and J shed 4 bases, with 14 bases lying between them. The CDR3 runs to 16 residues. CDR3 DNA sequence: TGTGCCAGCAGCTTAGGGGTAAGGACTAATAATCAGCCCCAGCATTTT. Protein product: CASSLGVRTNNQPQHF.

CDR3 protein: CASGLAGAQETQYF. CDR3 DNA sequence: TGCGCCAGCGGACTAGCGGGGGCCCAAGAGACCCAGTACTTC. The chain is built from TRBV5-1 and TRBJ2-5, with 13 bases aligning to TRBD2. The CDR3 extends over 14 amino acids. V lost 7 bases, J lost 1 base, and 1 base stayed unmatched. The germline CDR1 and CDR2 sequences are SGHRS and YFSETQ. Full variable domain (missing parts from reference TRBV5-1 and TRBJ2-5): KAGVTQTPRYLIKTRGQQVTLSCSPISGHRSVSWYQQTPGQGLQFLFEYFSETQRNKGNFPGRFSGRQFSNSRSEMNVSTLELGDSALYLCASGLAGAQETQYFGPGTRLLVL.

This rearrangement joins TRBV12-3 or TRBV12-4 to TRBJ1-5; D gene unclear. V was trimmed by 2 bases and J by 6 bases, leaving 5 bases between them. The CDR3 length is 12 residues. CDR3 bases: TGTGCCAGCAGTTTATCACCTCAGCCCCAGCATTTT. As protein: CASSLSPQPQHF.

V is TRBV28 and J is TRBJ1-4; D is unresolved. The length of the CDR3 is 16 residues. V was shortened by 5 bases and J by 0 bases, with 13 bases between the two germline ends. From germline, CDR1 is MDHEN and CDR2 SYDVKM. In DNA form, the CDR3 reads TGTGCCAGCAGTCGCCGGGATCCTTCAACTAATGAAAAACTGTTTTTT. It encodes CASSRRDPSTNEKLFF.

The chain links TRBV5-7 to TRBJ2-1; perhaps TRBD1 as D (5 bases). TRBV5-7 counts as an open reading frame of uncertain function. The V gene lost 0 bases and the J gene lost 6 bases, with 13 bases spanning the gap. This CDR3 has 15 residues. The CDR3 DNA follows: TGTGCCAGCAGCTTGGCCGTGGCAGGGTTCAATGAGCAGTTCTTC. Translating it yields CASSLAVAGFNEQFF.

The gene calls are TRBV19 and TRBJ2-2; 9 bases map to TRBD1. CDR1 LNHDA and CDR2 SQIVND come from the germline V gene (reference sequence). With V trimmed by 5 bases and J by 7 bases, 8 bases remained unmatched. The CDR3 has 15 amino acids. For the CDR3, the DNA is TGTGCCAGTAGTGAGGGGGACAGGGCCGGCGGGGAGCTGTTTTTT. Its translation: CASSEGDRAGGELFF.

The CDR3 DNA sequence: TGTGCCTGGAGTCCCGGGGGGAGCTCTGGAAACACCATATATTTT. This gives the protein CAWSPGGSSGNTIYF. This chain links TRBV30 with TRBJ1-3, with D perhaps TRBD1 (5 bases). Germline V gives CDR1 GTSNPN, CDR2 SVGIG (reference sequence). This CDR3 comprises 15 residues. The V end was cut by 2 bases, the J end by 0 bases, with 11 bases between.

The chain recombines TRBV28 with TRBJ1-5; perhaps TRBD1 as D (6 bases). The length of the CDR3 is 14 residues. Looked up from germline, CDR1 is MDHEN and CDR2 is SYDVKM. V gave up 6 bases and J gave up 6 bases, with 15 bases separating them. The CDR3 DNA reads as TGTGCCAGCAGGAACACAGGGATGGTTCAGCCCCAGCATTTT. Protein product: CASRNTGMVQPQHF.

CDR3 DNA: TGTGCCAGCAGTTCCCCCGCGTCCGGGACGGGATATGGCTACACCTTC. Amino acid sequence: CASSSPASGTGYGYTF. The J gene is TRBJ1-2, the V gene TRBV6-5, with TRBD1 as a possible D gene (5 bases). Trimming pared 4 bases from V and 5 bases from J, leaving 20 bases between. Germline V lookup: CDR1 MNHEY, CDR2 SVGAGI. The CDR3 length is 16 residues.

V gene TRBV3-1 (or the pseudogene TRBV3-2) combines with J gene TRBJ1-6; 7 nucleotides line up with TRBD1. CDR3 length equals 16 residues. CDR1 and CDR2 (germline): LGHDT, YNNKEL (reference sequence). J was trimmed by 4 bases and V by 2 bases; bases with no gene match: 5. The DNA of the CDR3 is TGTGCCAGCAGCCAAACCGGGACAGAGTATAATTCACCCCTCCACTTT. Protein sequence: CASSQTGTEYNSPLHF.

The rearrangement uses TRBV19 and TRBJ2-5; 12 positions match TRBD2. CDR3 length equals 15 residues. Per germline, CDR1 LNHDA and CDR2 SQIVND (reference sequence). With 5 bases clipped from V and 1 base from J, the junction kept 2 bases outside the gene matches. Here the CDR3 reads CASSRLAGAQETQYF. In DNA, the CDR3 is TGTGCCAGTAGTCGACTAGCGGGGGCCCAAGAGACCCAGTACTTC.

This clone was detected only once. The chain has TRBV7-8 and TRBJ2-7; D may be TRBD2 (5 bases). Trimming removed 5 bases at V and 1 base at J, with 12 bases between. The CDR3 is 14 residues long. CDR1 SGHVS and CDR2 FQNEAQ come from the germline V gene. CDR3 amino acids: CASSPGGLSYEQYF. The CDR3 DNA sequence: TGTGCCAGCAGCCCAGGAGGTCTTTCCTACGAGCAGTACTTC.

This clone showed up just a few times. This rearrangement joins TRBV7-8 to TRBJ2-3; 7 bases are a match to TRBD2. The CDR3 runs to 14 residues. Germline loops: CDR1 SGHVS, CDR2 FQNEAQ. V gave up 1 base and J gave up 13 bases; unmatched junction bases: 11. In nucleotides, the CDR3 is TGTGCCAGCAGCTTAGGGCTAGCGGCTAACGGCAAGTATTTT. Residues: CASSLGLAANGKYF.

CDR3 nucleotides: TGTGCCAGCAGCCCAGGGGGTAGCGGGCAGTACAATGAGCAGTTCTTC. This encodes CASSPGGSGQYNEQFF. The chain combines TRBV7-2 with TRBJ2-1; D tentatively fits TRBD1 or TRBD2 (7 bases each). The CDR3 extends over 16 amino acids. Germline values: CDR1 SGHTA, CDR2 FQGNSA. Deletions cut 5 bases from V and 4 bases from J, with 18 bases between.

The rearrangement joins TRBV27 to TRBJ1-5; D is uncertain. CDR1 is MNHEY and CDR2 is SMNVEV in the germline V gene (reference sequence). The CDR3 has 15 amino acids. Between the trimmed V and J ends, which lost 1 base and 0 bases, there was a span of 7 bases. The CDR3 is CASSLLAPSNQPQHF. Written as DNA, the CDR3 is TGTGCCAGCAGTTTATTGGCACCTAGCAATCAGCCCCAGCATTTT.

The chain recombines TRBV5-1 with TRBJ2-3, with a tentative D call TRBD1 (5 bases). Per germline, CDR1 SGHRS and CDR2 YFSETQ. V shed 6 bases and J shed 2 bases, with 13 bases lying between them. The CDR3 consists of 14 residues. The CDR3 DNA follows: TGCGCCAGCACATACAGGAATTTCACAGATACGCAGTATTTT. This translates into CASTYRNFTDTQYF.

The V call is TRBV7-2, the J call TRBJ1-2; D may be TRBD1 (6 bases). V was shortened by 3 bases and J by 3 bases, with 14 bases between the two germline ends. The CDR3 is made up of 15 amino acids. The germline CDR1 and CDR2 sequences are SGHTA and FQGNSA. CDR3 bases: TGTGCCAGCAGCTTCTGGCCACAGGGAGACTATGGCTACACCTTC. It codes for CASSFWPQGDYGYTF.

The chain couples TRBV3-1 (or the pseudogene TRBV3-2) to TRBJ2-1; TRBD2 is a possible D gene (5 bases). Germline V gene sequence: CDR1 LGHDT, CDR2 YNNKEL (reference sequence). V shed 4 bases and J shed 2 bases, with 12 bases lying between them. CDR3 length: 15 residues. The CDR3 bases are TGTGCCAGCAGCCTTTATAGCGCGACCTACAATGAGCAGTTCTTC. This gives the protein CASSLYSATYNEQFF.

J is TRBJ2-2 and V is TRBV5-4; a possible D gene is TRBD2 (6 bases). CDR1 SGHNT and CDR2 YYREEE come from the germline V gene (reference sequence). The ends were cut back, 4 bases at V and 4 bases at J, with 17 bases in the middle. The CDR3 length is 16 residues. The CDR3 coding sequence is TGTGCCAGCAGCGCCGGACTAACCTTAGGCACCGGGGAGCTGTTTTTT. Amino acid sequence: CASSAGLTLGTGELFF.

The chain recombines TRBV6-2 or TRBV6-3 with TRBJ1-2; TRBD1 matches 8 bases. The V gene's germline CDR1 is MNHEY and CDR2 SVGEGT. V lost 6 bases and J lost 8; bases outside the gene matches: 8. The CDR3 spans 13 residues. The CDR3 nucleotides are TGTGCCAGCAGCTCCGACAGGGGAAGGGGCTACACCTTC. The encoded protein is CASSSDRGRGYTF.

The chain employs TRBV6-5 and TRBJ2-7; TRBD1 might be the D (5 bases). Deletions cut 4 bases from V and 2 bases from J, with 15 bases between. Germline assignment: CDR1 MNHEY and CDR2 SVGAGI. This CDR3 comprises 15 residues. The CDR3 nucleotides read TGTGCCAGCAGTTCACAGCCGCAGGGAACCTACGAGCAGTACTTC. Encoded protein: CASSSQPQGTYEQYF.

The rearrangement links TRBV29-1 to TRBJ2-3; TRBD1 agrees at 8 bases. V was pared by 4 bases and J by 2 bases, with 5 bases of the junction left unmatched. The CDR3 has 14 residues. Per germline, CDR1 SQVTM and CDR2 ANQGSEA. The DNA of the CDR3 is TGCAGCGTTGGAACAGGGGGATACACAGATACGCAGTATTTT. As protein: CSVGTGGYTDTQYF.

The chain links TRBV10-3 to TRBJ1-1, with no clear D. Trimming took 3 bases from V and 7 from J, leaving 9 bases between them. Germline CDR1 ENHRY, CDR2 SYGVKD. This CDR3 comprises 12 residues. For the CDR3, the DNA is TGTGCCATCAGTGAAGAATCTATTGAAGCTTTCTTT. Translating it yields CAISEESIEAFF.

The genes are TRBV7-2 and TRBJ1-6, with 11 positions matching TRBD1. The CDR3 totals 17 residues. CDR1 is SGHTA, CDR2 FQGNSA, per germline. V shed 2 bases, J shed 6 bases, and the junction held 6 bases outside the gene matches. The CDR3 region has the DNA TGTGCCAGCAGCTTAATGGGGACAGGGGGTGGTAATTCACCCCTCCACTTT. Translated, it gives CASSLMGTGGGNSPLHF.

V and J are TRBV7-3 and TRBJ1-3; possibly TRBD1 for D (6 bases). CDR3 length equals 16 residues. CDR1 is SGHTA, CDR2 FQGTGA, per germline. Trimming cost V 2 bases and J 0 bases, with 11 bases left between them. The CDR3 sequence: CASSLAGAFSGNTIYF. DNA for the CDR3: TGTGCCAGCAGCTTAGCAGGGGCCTTCTCTGGAAACACCATATATTTT.

This chain joins TRBV11-2 and TRBJ1-1; D is perhaps TRBD1 (5 bases). Germline loops: CDR1 SGHAT, CDR2 FQNNGV. CDR3 length equals 12 residues. V gave up 4 bases and J gave up 6 bases, with 9 bases separating them. DNA of the CDR3: TGTGCCAGCAGCTACGGGGACGCTGAAGCTTTCTTT. Translating it yields CASSYGDAEAFF.